The present entry profiles one TCR beta chain with its context. Its antigen is still unknown. The sample comes from a study of T cell responses to AZD1222 COVID-19 vaccine. Study conclusions and caveats: Seropositive status at baseline applied to only five or six AZD1222 recipients.

V gave up 5 bases and J gave up 5 bases, with 10 bases separating them. The CDR3 extends over 13 amino acids. Method: immunoSEQ multiplex PCR; TCRdb's copy keeps in-frame clones and lacks some. This sample has 120,000 or so clones, with about four fifths found just once. V gene TRBV12-3 or TRBV12-4 combines with J gene TRBJ1-5; D unresolved. The sequence was obtained from an adult in good health. This specimen consisted of peripheral blood, obtained on day 0 of AZD1222 vaccination. CDR3 sequence (DNA): TGTGCCAGCAGTGCCAGTCTGGATCAGCCCCAGCATTTT. As protein: CASSASLDQPQHF.